This T cell receptor beta chain was retrieved from a study of radiation and T cells in renal cell carcinoma (dated by TCRdb to between 2020 and 2021). Background for the entire study: In total, some 50 samples, comprising 25 or so tumors and roughly 27 peripheral blood samples, were subjected to TCR beta sequencing. Across all 55 or so samples, 3.8 million or so unique CDR3 nucleotide sequences encoding some 3,000,000 unique CDR3 amino acid sequences were identified.

The research as a whole found: Because the trial had a single-armed design, the trial could not examine how radiation dose or scheduling affected the TCR repertoire. Because only small tumor regions of approximately 0.91 g were available, intratumoral heterogeneity was not captured. A greater number of dominant CDR3 motifs was detected in irradiated tumors than in control tumors, and a larger share of the repertoire was occupied by these motifs in irradiated tumors than in control tumors. Irradiated tumors showed higher TCR clonality than controls, with the top 100 clonotypes averaging around 54% of the repertoire versus roughly 40% in nephrectomy-only tumors.

V is trimmed back by 3 bases and J by 3 bases, and the junction contains 1 base that no gene match accounts for. CDR1 and CDR2 were assigned from the germline V gene as SNHLY and FYNNEI. The CDR3 spans 14 residues, from the cysteine through the phenylalanine. Of the read, only the CDR3 DNA is kept; its 42 bases are in frame from base 1. The sample's time point label, decoded: tumor resected at nephrectomy. This specimen's treatment or condition label, per the study, means: treatment-naive control, cytoreductive nephrectomy. For controls, tumors were taken from treatment-naive renal cell carcinoma patients who had cytoreductive nephrectomy with no radiation beforehand. Every patient's renal cell carcinoma showed clear cell pathology. The control tumors used for TCR sequencing were from 4 females and 11 to 12 males, were resected between 2011 and 2014, and had a median patient age of about 62 years (range 40 to 82). The tumors were dissociated mechanically, digested with collagenase/hyaluronidase at 37 degrees C, processed in gentleMACS C tubes, and kept in liquid nitrogen. Genomic DNA for TCR sequencing was prepared using the QIAamp DNA Blood Mini Kit (Qiagen). Samples were included in the analyses only if all quality control checks were passed.

Following the manufacturer's recommendations, the immunoSEQ kit was used to generate TCR beta libraries from genomic DNA. To prepare the libraries, a first multiplex PCR with proprietary primers was run, followed by a second PCR that added unique barcodes, and a bead cleanup was done after each round. Each sample batch included a kit-provided positive control reaction and a negative control reaction. The final libraries were assessed on an Agilent 4200 TapeStation D1000 ScreenTape, pooled by volume, and quantified by qPCR. Sequencing ran on an Illumina NextSeq500 with a MidOutput 150-cycle cartridge, using 156 Read1 and 15 Index1 cycles with kit custom primers. The pooled library was loaded at 0.85 to 1 pM, with an approximately 21% PhiX control spiked in. The original methods were these. Vendor-processed data were analyzed in R, and a clonotype was defined as all T cells sharing the same CDR3 nucleotide sequence. In the clone abundance analyses, frequencies were normalized to the 10,000 most abundant clones in each sample. Public T cell clones, which averaged fewer than five per sample, were excluded before analysis. The dominant motif analysis was done with ImmunoMap using the PAM10 matrix, a gap penalty of 30, and a homology threshold of 0.3, and motifs with a cumulative frequency of at least 0.01 were considered dominant. In TCRdb, the immuneACCESS table is reduced to in-frame sequences with V and J assigned. These tables do not hold every clone; where another copy was compared, an unresolved V gene accounts for under half, and the others remain unexplained. V, J and clone size are those of that table, while D and trimming were read from the DNA. In this sample the table shows 23,000 or so clones, about 62% of which occur a single time. Less than 25% of the sample is held by the ten biggest clonotypes.

Details on this clone: Its antigen has not been determined. Base qualities are missing; no much larger clone stands one base away.

This material consisted of tumor tissue, taken from a patient whose treatment was nephrectomy without radiotherapy. The sequence was collected from a man aged 35 to 55 with renal cell carcinoma. The V gene is TRBV2 and the J gene is TRBJ1-2, with 10 middle bases fitting TRBD1. This receptor has the CDR3 CASSEGQGYYGYTF. The DNA sequence reads TGTGCCAGCAGTGAGGGACAGGGGTACTATGGCTACACCTTC.